These 32 T cell receptor beta chains were sequenced from one sample in a study of blood T cell repertoires in COVID-19. Here immunoSEQ multiplex PCR was the method, and the copy in TCRdb shows in-frame clones only, minus some. The sample carries about 33,000 clones, approximately 89% recorded once. The sequenced sample was peripheral blood. Receptors originate from a human donor in a cohort sampled during active COVID-19.

This clone was observed a single time. This chain connects TRBV13 to TRBJ2-2; TRBD2 aligns across 7 bases. Trimming cost V 5 bases and J 0 bases; bases outside gene matches: 3. Germline CDR1 PRHDT, CDR2 FYEKMQ (reference sequence). This CDR3 region has 15 residues. This CDR3 is CASSRGLANTGELFF. CDR3 bases: TGTGCCAGCAGCCGAGGACTAGCGAACACCGGGGAGCTGTTTTTT.

V is TRBV24-1 and J is TRBJ1-5, with D possibly TRBD1 on 6 matching bases. V lost 3 bases and J lost 4, with 12 bases in between. The CDR3 totals 15 residues. Germline CDR1 reads KGHDR; CDR2 reads SFDVKD. Here the CDR3 DNA reads TGTGCCACCAGTGATGAACAGGGTAGTAATCAGCCCCAGCATTTT. Translating gives CATSDEQGSNQPQHF.

V usage is TRBV6-1 and J usage is TRBJ2-5; 14 nucleotides align to TRBD2. The CDR3 covers 18 residues. V lost 2 bases and J lost 0; bases outside the gene matches: 5. Germline V lookup: CDR1 MNHNS, CDR2 SASEGT. CDR3 in amino acids: CASSEKGLAGVYQETQYF. The CDR3, as DNA: TGTGCCAGCAGTGAAAAGGGACTAGCGGGAGTGTACCAAGAGACCCAGTACTTC.

The V call is TRBV6-6, the J call TRBJ1-4; 9 positions match TRBD1. V was pared by 6 bases and J by 4 bases, with 0 bases of the junction left unmatched. The length of the CDR3 is 13 residues. Germline values: CDR1 MNHNY, CDR2 SVGAGI (reference sequence). This CDR3 is CASRDRGNEKLFF. The DNA for the CDR3 is TGTGCCAGCAGGGACAGGGGTAATGAAAAACTGTTTTTT.

As for this clone: Different DNA sequences within this sample yield the same CDR3. The chain has TRBV20-1 and TRBJ1-1; D gene unclear. Per germline, CDR1 DFQATT and CDR2 SNEGSKA (reference sequence). The ends were cut back, 6 bases at V and 8 bases at J, with 13 bases in the middle. CDR3 length equals 11 residues. This chain's CDR3 is CSASLGREAFF. In DNA form, the CDR3 reads TGCAGTGCATCCCTAGGGAGGGAAGCTTTCTTT.

This chain links TRBV6-5 with TRBJ2-7; D remains ambiguous. There are 13 residues in the CDR3. Germline V gene lookup returns CDR1 MNHEY and CDR2 SVGAGI. V lost 6 bases and J 3 bases, leaving 12 bases between the germline ends. CDR3 sequence (DNA): TGTGCCAGCAGCCCCGGGTCGTACTACGAGCAGTACTTC. Translated: CASSPGSYYEQYF.

The J gene is TRBJ1-5, the V gene TRBV9; 11 nucleotides align to TRBD1. CDR3 length: 14 amino acids. The junction had 2 bases not matched to a gene; V was cut back by 3 bases and J by 6 bases. Germline CDR1 and CDR2: SGDLS and YYNGEE. CDR3 nucleotides: TGTGCCAGCAGCGGGGGACAGGGGGTTCAGCCCCAGCATTTT. Translation: CASSGGQGVQPQHF.

The chain recombines TRBV28 with TRBJ2-7; 8 bases are a match to TRBD1. CDR3 length equals 15 residues. In germline, CDR1 is MDHEN, CDR2 SYDVKM. The V and J ends lost 4 bases and 2 bases, in that order; junction bases with no gene match: 7. The CDR3 sequence: CASSSRTGFTYEQYF. CDR3 bases: TGTGCCAGCAGTTCCCGGACAGGGTTTACCTACGAGCAGTACTTC.

The chain employs TRBV6-6 and TRBJ1-1, with D uncertain. Germline values: CDR1 MNHNY, CDR2 SVGAGI (reference sequence). V was pared by 2 bases and J by 1 base, with 8 bases between. CDR3 length: 14 amino acids. The CDR3 DNA reads as TGTGCCAGCAGTTACCCAGGTTGGAACACTGAAGCTTTCTTT. Translation gives CASSYPGWNTEAFF.

The V call is TRBV5-8, the J call TRBJ1-5; D unresolved. The ends were cut back, 2 bases at V and 6 bases at J, with 9 bases in the middle. Per the germline V gene, CDR1 is SGHTS and CDR2 is YDEGEE. This CDR3 is 13 amino acids long. The DNA of the CDR3 is TGTGCCAGCAGCTTTCAGTTCCGTCAGCCCCAGCATTTT. Its protein is CASSFQFRQPQHF.

The V call is TRBV3-1 (or the pseudogene TRBV3-2), the J call TRBJ2-5; 10 bases map to TRBD1. This CDR3 spans 14 amino acids. The ends lost 4 bases at V and 5 bases at J; junction bases unmatched: 4. Germline-derived CDR1 and CDR2 are LGHDT and YNNKEL (reference sequence). The CDR3 DNA reads TGTGCCAGCAGCCCGCGGACAGGGGGGGAGACCCAGTACTTC. This codes for CASSPRTGGETQYF.

This chain links TRBV7-9 with TRBJ2-5; maybe TRBD1 (5 bases). V dropped 3 bases and J dropped 5 bases, with 10 bases sitting between them. The CDR3 length is 13 residues. Germline CDR1 and CDR2: SEHNR and FQNEAQ (reference sequence). Written as DNA, the CDR3 is TGTGCCAGCAGCTTGACAGTGCAGGAGACCCAGTACTTC. Protein sequence: CASSLTVQETQYF.

This clone was counted between two and nine times. The chain carries TRBV10-3 and TRBJ2-1, with D possibly being TRBD2 (6 bases). Germline loops: CDR1 ENHRY, CDR2 SYGVKD. Deletions cut 7 bases from V and 5 bases from J, with 12 bases between. The CDR3 has 13 residues. CDR3 sequence (DNA): TGTGCCATCACGCCTAGCGCCCACAATGAGCAGTTCTTC. As protein: CAITPSAHNEQFF.

The J gene is TRBJ2-1, the V gene TRBV4-1, with a tentative D call TRBD1 (6 bases). V dropped 2 bases and J dropped 8 bases, with 19 bases sitting between them. The CDR3 length is 16 residues. CDR1 and CDR2 from the germline V gene are MGHRA and YSYEKL. The CDR3: CASSQRPGHSIDEQFF. Here the CDR3 DNA reads TGCGCCAGCAGCCAACGCCCGGGACATTCGATCGATGAGCAGTTCTTC.

This clone was counted a single time. The chain uses TRBV6-6 and TRBJ1-3; D possibly corresponds to TRBD1 (5 bases). V was pared by 7 bases and J by 0 bases, with 16 bases between. Germline CDR1 is MNHNY and CDR2 is SVGAGI (reference sequence). The CDR3 has 16 residues. In DNA form, the CDR3 reads TGTGCCAGCATTTCGGCAGGGTCGTTCTCTGGAAACACCATATATTTT. Its translation is CASISAGSFSGNTIYF.

The rearrangement joins TRBV24-1 to TRBJ2-6, with 9 positions matching TRBD1. V was pared by 5 bases and J by 0 bases, with 10 bases of the junction left unmatched. Per the germline V gene, CDR1 is KGHDR and CDR2 is SFDVKD. The CDR3 extends over 19 amino acids. The CDR3 reads CATSVGGGQGSSGANVLTF. The CDR3 region has the DNA TGTGCCACCAGTGTGGGGGGAGGACAGGGGAGCTCTGGGGCCAACGTCCTGACTTTC.

This chain connects TRBV9 to TRBJ2-1, with a weak D call TRBD1 (6 bases). CDR3 size: 15 residues. CDR1 SGDLS and CDR2 YYNGEE come from the germline V gene. V dropped 6 bases and J dropped 7 bases, with 20 bases sitting between them. CDR3 amino acids: CASTPGAGAGNEQFF. In DNA, the CDR3 is TGTGCCAGCACCCCAGGGGCAGGGGCCGGGAATGAGCAGTTCTTC.

CDR3 in amino acids: CASSYRAGATSYNEQFF. For the CDR3, the DNA is TGTGCCAGCAGTTACCGAGCGGGAGCTACGTCGTACAATGAGCAGTTCTTC. The chain carries TRBV6-8 and TRBJ2-1, with 8 nucleotides matching TRBD2. V lost 2 bases, J lost 4 bases, and 10 bases stayed unmatched. Looked up from germline, CDR1 is MNHGY and CDR2 is SAAAGT. There are 17 residues in the CDR3.

This clone was seen more than once but under ten times. The rearrangement joins TRBV2 to TRBJ2-7, with TRBD2 matching 14 bases. The junction had 8 bases not matched to a gene; V was cut back by 6 bases and J by 7 bases. The germline V gene has CDR1 SNHLY and CDR2 FYNNEI. The CDR3 sequence is 15 residues long. The CDR3 spells CASRTGLAGVGEQYF. Written as DNA, the CDR3 is TGTGCCAGCAGAACGGGACTAGCGGGGGTAGGGGAGCAGTACTTC. The variable domain in full, with the rest retrieved from reference TRBV2 and TRBJ2-7, is EPEVTQTPSHQVTQMGQEVILRCVPISNHLYFYWYRQILGQKVEFLVSFYNNEISEKSEIFDDQFSVERPDGSNFTLKIRSTKLEDSAMYFCASRTGLAGVGEQYFGPGTRLTVT.

The chain employs TRBV7-6 and TRBJ2-3; 7 positions agree with TRBD2. In germline, CDR1 is SGHVS, CDR2 FNYEAQ. V dropped 4 bases and J dropped 2; count of bases not matched to a gene: 9. The CDR3 runs to 16 residues. The CDR3 region has the DNA TGTGCCAGCAGCTATTTTGTGGGGGGGAACACAGATACGCAGTATTTT. Residues: CASSYFVGGNTDTQYF.

This chain links TRBV24-1 with TRBJ2-7; TRBD1 aligns across 9 bases. The CDR3 covers 14 residues. J lost 4 bases, V lost 4 bases, and 4 bases had no gene match. Germline V gene sequence: CDR1 KGHDR, CDR2 SFDVKD. The CDR3, as DNA: TGTGCCACCAGTGAAACAGGGGGCGGGTACGAGCAGTACTTC. It specifies CATSETGGGYEQYF.

The V call is TRBV23-1, the J call TRBJ2-3; 11 bases align to TRBD1. TRBV23-1 is marked as an open reading frame, function uncertain. This CDR3 has 15 residues. The V and J ends lost 8 bases and 6 bases, in that order; junction bases with no gene match: 10. DNA for the CDR3: TGCGCCAGCGGAATTTGGACAGGGGGCTGGGATACGCAGTATTTT. This gives the protein CASGIWTGGWDTQYF.

The chain couples TRBV24-1 to TRBJ2-5, with 9 bases lining up with TRBD1. V shed 4 bases, J shed 5 bases, and the junction held 7 bases outside the gene matches. The germline V gene encodes CDR1 KGHDR and CDR2 SFDVKD. The CDR3 is made up of 15 amino acids. The chain's CDR3 is CATSDPGQGSETQYF. CDR3 sequence (DNA): TGTGCCACCAGTGACCCGGGACAGGGCTCGGAGACCCAGTACTTC.

The genes are TRBV27 and TRBJ2-3, with D unclear. V was cut by 2 bases and J by 2 bases, with 17 bases left in between. Germline V gives CDR1 MNHEY, CDR2 SMNVEV (reference sequence). The CDR3 is 17 residues long. DNA of the CDR3: TGTGCCAGCAGTTTAGGCGTGGTATGGGCCAACACAGATACGCAGTATTTT. It specifies CASSLGVVWANTDTQYF.

The rearrangement uses TRBV10-3 and TRBJ2-3, with a weak D call TRBD1 (5 bases). The V gene lost 0 bases and the J gene lost 0 bases, with 16 bases spanning the gap. The CDR3 has 18 residues. Germline values: CDR1 ENHRY, CDR2 SYGVKD. The CDR3 protein is CAISESQGRGTSTDTQYF. The CDR3 DNA sequence: TGTGCCATCAGTGAGTCGCAGGGTAGGGGTACTAGCACAGATACGCAGTATTTT.

V is TRBV5-8 and J is TRBJ1-5, with D unclear. The CDR3 contains 13 residues. Germline V gives CDR1 SGHTS, CDR2 YDEGEE. With 2 bases removed from V and 3 bases from J, the gap between germline ends came to 6 bases. CDR3 region: CASSLRYNQPQHF. The CDR3 region has the DNA TGTGCCAGCAGCTTACGGTACAATCAGCCCCAGCATTTT.

The chain couples TRBV2 to TRBJ1-2, with TRBD1 identical over 7 bases. V shed 7 bases and J 0 bases; nucleotides not matched to a gene: 8. The V gene's germline CDR1 is SNHLY and CDR2 FYNNEI. CDR3 length equals 15 residues. CDR3 protein: CASKPRGLANYGYTF. In DNA form, the CDR3 reads TGTGCCAGCAAACCGAGGGGGCTGGCTAACTATGGCTACACCTTC.

The chain is built from TRBV19 and TRBJ2-1, with 13 bases matching TRBD2. The J segment lost 10 bases and the V segment lost 9 bases, leaving 15 bases of the junction unmatched. In germline, CDR1 is LNHDA, CDR2 SQIVND (reference sequence). The length of the CDR3 is 16 residues. The CDR3 nucleotides are TGTGCCAGCAGACTCGGAGGACTAGCGGGAGAGGAGGAGCAGTTCTTC. Its protein product is CASRLGGLAGEEEQFF.

This chain uses TRBV6-6 with TRBJ2-1; TRBD2 aligns across 14 bases. V shed 7 bases and J 9 bases; nucleotides not matched to a gene: 8. The CDR3 has 15 amino acids. Germline V gene lookup returns CDR1 MNHNY and CDR2 SVGAGI (reference sequence). The CDR3 spells CASTPGTSGSFEQFF. CDR3 nucleotides: TGTGCCAGCACTCCTGGGACTAGCGGGAGTTTTGAGCAGTTCTTC.

The chain is built from TRBV6-2 or TRBV6-3 and TRBJ2-5; 10 bases are shared with TRBD2. The CDR3 spans 15 residues. Trimming cost V 5 bases and J 4 bases; bases outside gene matches: 7. CDR1 is MNHEY and CDR2 is SVGEGT in the germline V gene. In DNA, the CDR3 is TGTGCCAGCAGTAGTAGCGGGGGGCTCGGAGAGACCCAGTACTTC. It is translated as CASSSSGGLGETQYF.

The chain is built from TRBV6-6 and TRBJ2-7, with 14 bases aligning to TRBD2. CDR1 and CDR2 (germline): MNHNY, SVGAGI (reference sequence). This CDR3 has 15 amino acids. The J segment lost 2 bases and the V segment lost 9 bases, leaving 6 bases of the junction unmatched. The CDR3 protein is CARSGTSGGTYEQYF. The CDR3 region has the DNA TGTGCCAGATCCGGGACTAGCGGGGGAACCTACGAGCAGTACTTC.

V and J are TRBV7-9 and TRBJ1-2; D is possibly TRBD1 (5 bases). The germline V and J ends were trimmed by 1 base and 8 bases, with 14 bases remaining between them. Germline values: CDR1 SEHNR, CDR2 FQNEAQ (reference sequence). The CDR3 totals 14 residues. The CDR3 loop reads CASSLEGTLGGYTF. In nucleotides, the CDR3 is TGTGCCAGCAGCTTAGAGGGGACTCTGGGCGGCTACACCTTC. The full variable domain, with the rest looked up from reference TRBV7-9 and TRBJ1-2, is DTGVSQNPRHKITKRGQNVTFRCDPISEHNRLYWYRQTLGQGPEFLTYFQNEAQLEKSRLLSDRFSAERPKGSFSTLEIQRTEQGDSAMYLCASSLEGTLGGYTFGSGTRLTVV.